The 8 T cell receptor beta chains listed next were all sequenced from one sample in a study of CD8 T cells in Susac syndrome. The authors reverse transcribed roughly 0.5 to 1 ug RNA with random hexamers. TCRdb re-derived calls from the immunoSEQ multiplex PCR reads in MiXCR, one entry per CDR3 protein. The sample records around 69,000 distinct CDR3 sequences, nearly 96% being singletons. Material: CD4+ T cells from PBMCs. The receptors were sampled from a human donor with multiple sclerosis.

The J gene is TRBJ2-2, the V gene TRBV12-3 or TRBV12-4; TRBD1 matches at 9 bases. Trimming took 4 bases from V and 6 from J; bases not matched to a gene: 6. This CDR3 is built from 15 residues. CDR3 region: CASSWDRVRAGELFF. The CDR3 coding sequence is TGTGCCAGCAGTTGGGACAGGGTGCGCGCCGGGGAGCTGTTTTTT.

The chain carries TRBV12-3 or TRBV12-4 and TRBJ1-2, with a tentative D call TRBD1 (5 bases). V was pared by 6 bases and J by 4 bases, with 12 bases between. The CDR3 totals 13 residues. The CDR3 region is CASRRTQPYGYTF. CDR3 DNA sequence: TGTGCCAGCAGGCGGACACAACCCTATGGCTACACCTTC.

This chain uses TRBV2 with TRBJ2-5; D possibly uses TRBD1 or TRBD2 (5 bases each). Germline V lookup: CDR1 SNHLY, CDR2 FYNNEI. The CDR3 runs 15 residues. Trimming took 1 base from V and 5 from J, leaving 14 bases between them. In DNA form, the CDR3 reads TGTGCCAGCAGTGAAGGGCAGGGAGTTTGGGAGACCCAGTACTTC. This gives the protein CASSEGQGVWETQYF.

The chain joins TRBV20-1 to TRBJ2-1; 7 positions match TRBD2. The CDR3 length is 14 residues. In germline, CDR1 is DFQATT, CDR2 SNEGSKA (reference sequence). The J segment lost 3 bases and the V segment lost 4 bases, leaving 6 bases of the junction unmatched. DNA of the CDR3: TGCAGTGCTACCTGGCGGGGGTTCTACAATGAGCAGTTCTTC. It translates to CSATWRGFYNEQFF.

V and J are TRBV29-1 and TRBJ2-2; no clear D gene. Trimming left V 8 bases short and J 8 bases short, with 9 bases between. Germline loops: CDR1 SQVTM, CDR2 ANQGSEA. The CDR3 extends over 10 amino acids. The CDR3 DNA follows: TGCAGCAGAGGTCTTGGGGAGCTGTTTTTT. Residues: CSRGLGELFF.

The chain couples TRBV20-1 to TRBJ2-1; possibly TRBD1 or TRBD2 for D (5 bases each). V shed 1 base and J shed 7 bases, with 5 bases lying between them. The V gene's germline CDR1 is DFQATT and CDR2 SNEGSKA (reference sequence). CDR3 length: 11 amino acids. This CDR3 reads CSARGGNEQFF. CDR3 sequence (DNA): TGCAGTGCTAGAGGGGGGAATGAGCAGTTCTTC.

The CDR3 region has the DNA TGTGCCAGCAGCGTAGGTACTTACAATGAGCAGTTCTTC. Its translation is CASSVGTYNEQFF. J is TRBJ2-1 and V is TRBV9; D is unresolved. This CDR3 has 13 residues. Per the germline V gene, CDR1 is SGDLS and CDR2 is YYNGEE. V lost 0 bases to trimming and J lost 4 bases, with 5 bases between them. The whole variable domain, remainder taken from reference TRBV9 and TRBJ2-1, is DSGVTQTPKHLITATGQRVTLRCSPRSGDLSVYWYQQSLDQGLQFLIQYYNGEERAKGNILERFSAQQFPDLHSELNLSSLELGDSALYFCASSVGTYNEQFFGPGTRLTVL.

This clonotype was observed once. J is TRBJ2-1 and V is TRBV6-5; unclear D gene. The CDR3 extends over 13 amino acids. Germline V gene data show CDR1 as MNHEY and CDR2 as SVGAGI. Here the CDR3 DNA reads TGTGTCACGCAAAGCAAGTTCTACAATGAGCAGTTCTTC. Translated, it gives CVTQSKFYNEQFF.